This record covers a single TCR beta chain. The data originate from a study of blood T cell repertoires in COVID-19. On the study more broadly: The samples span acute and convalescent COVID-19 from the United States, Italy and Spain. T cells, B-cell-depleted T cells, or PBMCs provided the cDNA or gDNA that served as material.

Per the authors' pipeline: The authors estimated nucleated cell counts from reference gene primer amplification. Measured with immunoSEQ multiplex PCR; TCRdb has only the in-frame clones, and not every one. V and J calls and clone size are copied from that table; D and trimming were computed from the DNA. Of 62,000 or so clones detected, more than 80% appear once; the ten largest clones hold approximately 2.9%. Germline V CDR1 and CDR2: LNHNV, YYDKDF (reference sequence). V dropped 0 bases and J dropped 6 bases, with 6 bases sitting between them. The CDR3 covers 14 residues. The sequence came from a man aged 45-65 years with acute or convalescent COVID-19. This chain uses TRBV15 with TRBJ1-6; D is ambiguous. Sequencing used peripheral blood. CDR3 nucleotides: TGTGCCACCAGCAGAGATCTGGCTAATTCACCCCTCCACTTT. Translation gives CATSRDLANSPLHF.